Below are 6 T cell receptor beta chains sequenced from a single sample in a study of neurological immune-mediated disorders (dated 2019 in TCRdb). Libraries were made using 5' RACE. Sequencing used an Illumina HiSeq 2500. The public reads were run again by TCRdb, first through fastp at Q25 and then through MiXCR, and only productive beta chains were kept. Every entry covers one CDR3 protein and lists the most common genes and DNA from its rows. The sample table contains about 55,000 distinct CDR3 sequences; only one count was recorded for less than 25% of them. Less than 6% of the sample lies in the top ten. The meaning of the sample's time point label: technical triplicate 2. What was sequenced was PBMCs. The source of these receptors is a man aged 55 to 70 with HTLV-1-associated myelopathy (HAM/TSP).

The chain has TRBV29-1 and TRBJ2-7; tentatively, D is TRBD2 (5 bases). Deletions cut 2 bases from V and 3 bases from J, with 11 bases between. Germline values: CDR1 SQVTM, CDR2 ANQGSEA. The CDR3 is 13 amino acids. The CDR3, as DNA: TGCAGCGTTGAACCGGGATCCGGCTACGAGCAGTACTTC. Translated, it gives CSVEPGSGYEQYF.

The chain combines TRBV7-9 with TRBJ2-1; 8 nucleotides line up with TRBD1. Germline V gene data show CDR1 as SEHNR and CDR2 as FQNEAQ (reference sequence). The V and J ends lost 7 bases and 0 bases, in that order; junction bases with no gene match: 8. This CDR3 comprises 16 residues. The CDR3 loop reads CASTTYRGSSYNEQFF. As DNA, the CDR3 is TGTGCCAGCACCACCTACAGGGGGAGCTCCTACAATGAGCAGTTCTTC.

This clonotype was counted ten times or more. V is TRBV5-1 and J is TRBJ2-1; D gene unclear. Germline V gene data show CDR1 as SGHRS and CDR2 as YFSETQ. V shed 1 base and J shed 8 bases, with 10 bases lying between them. The CDR3 spans 13 residues. CDR3 sequence reads: CASSLIQGYEQFF. The DNA of the CDR3 is TGCGCCAGCAGCTTGATACAAGGTTATGAGCAGTTCTTC.

There are many counts of this clonotype. This chain links TRBV5-1 with TRBJ2-2; the match to TRBD1 covers 9 bases. With V trimmed by 4 bases and J by 7 bases, 11 bases remained unmatched. The CDR3 loop spans 16 amino acids. The germline V gene has CDR1 SGHRS and CDR2 YFSETQ. Here the CDR3 reads CASSETGQGENGELFF. CDR3 nucleotides: TGCGCCAGCAGCGAAACGGGACAGGGAGAGAACGGGGAGCTGTTTTTT.

This clonotype showed up many times. J is TRBJ2-1 and V is TRBV4-1, with 14 bases lining up with TRBD2. In germline, CDR1 is MGHRA, CDR2 YSYEKL. The V gene end was trimmed by 3 bases and the J gene end by 5 bases; junction bases not matched to a gene: 6. CDR3 length: 17 residues. CDR3 nucleotides: TGCGCCAGCAGCCATAGGACTAGCGGGAGGAAAGACAATGAGCAGTTCTTC. Translated: CASSHRTSGRKDNEQFF.

This clonotype was found many times. The chain recombines TRBV7-9 with TRBJ2-5, with a tentative D call TRBD2 (5 bases). Between the trimmed V and J ends, which lost 5 bases and 2 bases, there was a span of 12 bases. Germline V lookup: CDR1 SEHNR, CDR2 FQNEAQ (reference sequence). This CDR3 spans 14 amino acids. The CDR3 DNA sequence: TGTGCCAGCAGCCGAGGGCAGGCTCAAGAGACCCAGTACTTC. It specifies CASSRGQAQETQYF. Together with reference TRBV7-9 and TRBJ2-5, the CDR3 gives the full variable domain: DTGVSQNPRHKITKRGQNVTFRCDPISEHNRLYWYRQTLGQGPEFLTYFQNEAQLEKSRLLSDRFSAERPKGSFSTLEIQRTEQGDSAMYLCASSRGQAQETQYFGPGTRLLVL.